These T cell receptor beta chains were read from a single sample in a study of blood T cells in healthy people across ages. TCRdb reprocessed the 5' RACE reads with MiXCR, giving one entry per CDR3 protein. The table has hundreds of thousands of distinct CDR3 sequences, about 28% seen once; the top ten hold about 15%. Source material: blood. All receptors come from a woman of 80 years or more in good health. Both conserved end residues are part of each CDR3. The D gene is left open where the match is weak. Part of the rows lack a size; the others show once, few, many or a class for expanded clones.

J gene: TRBJ2-5
D gene: .
clone size: .
V gene: TRBV6-6
CDR3 length: 15
CDR3 DNA: TGTGCCAGTAATAGGGGCAGGGGACGATCCGGGGAGCAGTACTTC
CDR3 protein: CASNRGRGRSGEQYF

J gene: TRBJ2-7
D gene: .
clone size: many
V gene: TRBV29-1
CDR3 length: 13
CDR3 DNA: TGCAGCGTTGAAAAAGGGGACTCCTACGAGCAGTACTTC
CDR3 protein: CSVEKGDSYEQYF

J gene: TRBJ2-7
D gene: TRBD2
clone size: many
V gene: TRBV5-1
CDR3 length: 15
CDR3 DNA: TGCGCCAGCAGCTTTAGCGGGGGCCACTCCTACGAGCAGTACTTC
CDR3 protein: CASSFSGGHSYEQYF

J gene: TRBJ1-2
D gene: .
clone size: .
V gene: TRBV2
CDR3 length: 15
CDR3 DNA: TGTGCCAGCAGTGAAGCGAGGGCCGGGGGGGAAGGCTACACCTTC
CDR3 protein: CASSEARAGGEGYTF

J gene: TRBJ1-2
D gene: .
clone size: many
V gene: TRBV20-1
CDR3 length: 12
CDR3 DNA: TGCAGTGTTAGGTGGAGGGCCTATGGCTACACCTTC
CDR3 protein: CSVRWRAYGYTF

J gene: TRBJ2-7
D gene: .
clone size: .
V gene: TRBV4-3
CDR3 length: 15
CDR3 DNA: TGCGCCAGCAGCCGGAATCCGGGGCCACCCTACGAGCAGTACTTC
CDR3 protein: CASSRNPGPPYEQYF

J gene: TRBJ2-5
D gene: .
clone size: many
V gene: TRBV14
CDR3 length: 15
CDR3 DNA: TGTGCCAGCAGCCAAGATATTTGGGGCGAGGAGACCCAGTACTTC
CDR3 protein: CASSQDIWGEETQYF

J gene: TRBJ2-6
D gene: .
clone size: .
V gene: TRBV15
CDR3 length: 17
CDR3 DNA: TGTGCCACCAGCAGAGGTGGCCGGAACTCAGGGGCCAACGTCCTGACTTTC
CDR3 protein: CATSRGGRNSGANVLTF

J gene: TRBJ2-7
D gene: TRBD1
clone size: many
V gene: TRBV29-1
CDR3 length: 12
CDR3 DNA: TGCAGCGTTGAAGAGGACAGGGACGAGCAGTACTTC
CDR3 protein: CSVEEDRDEQYF

J gene: TRBJ2-6
D gene: TRBD2
clone size: .
V gene: TRBV5-6
CDR3 length: 15
CDR3 DNA: TGTGCCAGCAGCTTGGGGGGGACTAGGGCCAACGTCCTGACTTTC
CDR3 protein: CASSLGGTRANVLTF

J gene: TRBJ1-1
D gene: TRBD1
clone size: .
V gene: TRBV15
CDR3 length: 16
CDR3 DNA: TGTGCCACCAGCAGCCTCCGGGACAGGGGGAACACTGAAGCTTTCTTT
CDR3 protein: CATSSLRDRGNTEAFF

J gene: TRBJ1-2
D gene: .
clone size: .
V gene: TRBV7-6
CDR3 length: 16
CDR3 DNA: TGTGCCAGCAGCCCCCTTAGTGGCAGAAGTCAGATGGGCTACACCTTC
CDR3 protein: CASSPLSGRSQMGYTF

J gene: TRBJ2-5
D gene: TRBD1
clone size: many
V gene: TRBV7-2
CDR3 length: 16
CDR3 DNA: TGTGCCAGCAGCTCAAAACTCGGGACAGGGATGGAGACCCAGTACTTC
CDR3 protein: CASSSKLGTGMETQYF

J gene: TRBJ2-1
D gene: TRBD2
clone size: .
V gene: TRBV20-1
CDR3 length: 15
CDR3 DNA: TGCAGTGCTAGGGTTCTAGCGGGGGTACAGGGGGGGCAGTTCTTC
CDR3 protein: CSARVLAGVQGGQFF

J gene: TRBJ2-3
D gene: .
clone size: .
V gene: TRBV6-2/TRBV6-3
CDR3 length: 15
CDR3 DNA: TGTGCCAGCAGTTACGTCTCCAGGGCCACAGATACGCAGTATTTT
CDR3 protein: CASSYVSRATDTQYF

J gene: TRBJ2-5
D gene: .
clone size: .
V gene: TRBV7-2
CDR3 length: 12
CDR3 DNA: TGTGCCAGCAGCTGGGGCAAAGAGACCCAGTACTTC
CDR3 protein: CASSWGKETQYF

J gene: TRBJ2-6
D gene: .
clone size: .
V gene: TRBV5-1
CDR3 length: 15
CDR3 DNA: TGCGCCAGCGTAGGGTTAGGGGCTGGGGCCAACGTCCTGACTTTC
CDR3 protein: CASVGLGAGANVLTF

J gene: TRBJ2-3
D gene: TRBD2
clone size: many
V gene: TRBV20-1
CDR3 length: 17
CDR3 DNA: TGCAGTGCTATTGACCCCGGGACTAGCGGGGGGGAAGATACGCAGTATTTT
CDR3 protein: CSAIDPGTSGGEDTQYF

J gene: TRBJ1-1
D gene: TRBD1
clone size: .
V gene: TRBV29-1
CDR3 length: 14
CDR3 DNA: TGCAGCGTGCGGACAGGTCGGTTGGCCACTGAAGCTTTCTTT
CDR3 protein: CSVRTGRLATEAFF

J gene: TRBJ2-7
D gene: TRBD2
clone size: .
V gene: TRBV3-1
CDR3 length: 12
CDR3 DNA: TGTGCCAGCAGCCAAGCGGGGGGCGAGCAGTACTTC
CDR3 protein: CASSQAGGEQYF

J gene: TRBJ1-1
D gene: .
clone size: many
V gene: TRBV20-1
CDR3 length: 8
CDR3 DNA: TGCAGTGCTAGTAGAGCTTTCTTT
CDR3 protein: CSASRAFF

J gene: TRBJ1-2
D gene: .
clone size: many
V gene: TRBV30
CDR3 length: 14
CDR3 DNA: TGTGCCTGGAGGTCCCGGGGAGGAGACTATGGCTACACCTTC
CDR3 protein: CAWRSRGGDYGYTF

J gene: TRBJ2-5
D gene: .
clone size: many
V gene: TRBV7-3
CDR3 length: 13
CDR3 DNA: TGTGCCAGCAGCCCAGGGTACCAAGAGACCCAGTACTTC
CDR3 protein: CASSPGYQETQYF

J gene: TRBJ2-7
D gene: .
clone size: many
V gene: TRBV12-3/TRBV12-4
CDR3 length: 11
CDR3 DNA: TGTGCCAGCAGCCGTTTGGGGGAACAGTACTTC
CDR3 protein: CASSRLGEQYF

J gene: TRBJ1-6
D gene: TRBD1
clone size: few
V gene: TRBV5-1
CDR3 length: 14
CDR3 DNA: TGCGCCAGCAGCTTGGGACAGGGGACTTGGCCCCTCCACTTT
CDR3 protein: CASSLGQGTWPLHF

J gene: TRBJ1-2
D gene: .
clone size: .
V gene: TRBV6-6
CDR3 length: 16
CDR3 DNA: TGTGCCAGCAGCTTTAGTGTTGTGGGGGAGAGCTATGGCTACACCTTC
CDR3 protein: CASSFSVVGESYGYTF

J gene: TRBJ2-5
D gene: .
clone size: .
V gene: TRBV24-1
CDR3 length: 13
CDR3 DNA: .
CDR3 protein: CATSDFGTGTQYF

J gene: TRBJ2-7
D gene: TRBD2
clone size: few
V gene: TRBV14
CDR3 length: 15
CDR3 DNA: TGTGCCAGCAGCGACGGACTAGCGGACTCCTACGAGCAGTACTTC
CDR3 protein: CASSDGLADSYEQYF

J gene: TRBJ1-2
D gene: .
clone size: many
V gene: TRBV3-1
CDR3 length: 15
CDR3 DNA: TGTGCCAGCAGCCAAGATCTTAAGTCTAACTATGGCTACACCTTC
CDR3 protein: CASSQDLKSNYGYTF

J gene: TRBJ1-1
D gene: TRBD1
clone size: many
V gene: TRBV10-3
CDR3 length: 15
CDR3 DNA: TGTGCCATCGGTAGACAGGGGGTAAGGGACTCTGAAGCTTTCTTT
CDR3 protein: CAIGRQGVRDSEAFF

J gene: TRBJ1-5
D gene: TRBD1
clone size: few
V gene: TRBV7-9
CDR3 length: 16
CDR3 DNA: TGTGCCAGCAGCTTAGGACAGGGATTCGGCAATCAGCCCCAGCATTTT
CDR3 protein: CASSLGQGFGNQPQHF

J gene: TRBJ2-7
D gene: TRBD1
clone size: many
V gene: TRBV6-5
CDR3 length: 14
CDR3 DNA: TGTGCCAGCAGTCCCCCGGGACAGCCCTACGAGCAGTACTTC
CDR3 protein: CASSPPGQPYEQYF

J gene: TRBJ2-3
D gene: .
clone size: many
V gene: TRBV6-5
CDR3 length: 17
CDR3 DNA: TGTGCCAGCAGTTACCGCTTCCGGGACACCCTCACAGATACGCAGTATTTT
CDR3 protein: CASSYRFRDTLTDTQYF

J gene: TRBJ2-5
D gene: .
clone size: many
V gene: TRBV12-3/TRBV12-4
CDR3 length: 16
CDR3 DNA: TGTGCCAGCAGTTTAGCGAGAGGAGCGGACCAAGAGACCCAGTACTTC
CDR3 protein: CASSLARGADQETQYF

J gene: TRBJ2-3
D gene: TRBD2
clone size: many
V gene: TRBV7-2
CDR3 length: 17
CDR3 DNA: TGTGCCAGCAGCTCCTCTTTGACGGGGGGTCGCACAGATACGCAGTATTTT
CDR3 protein: CASSSSLTGGRTDTQYF

J gene: TRBJ2-7
D gene: .
clone size: .
V gene: TRBV20-1
CDR3 length: 15
CDR3 DNA: TGCAGTGCTAGAGGACAGGCCGTCTTCTCCTACGAGCAGTACTTC
CDR3 protein: CSARGQAVFSYEQYF

J gene: TRBJ1-1
D gene: .
clone size: few
V gene: TRBV5-1
CDR3 length: 15
CDR3 DNA: TGCGCCAGCAGCTTGGGACCGGGGGCGGACACTGAAGCTTTCTTT
CDR3 protein: CASSLGPGADTEAFF

J gene: TRBJ2-5
D gene: .
clone size: few
V gene: TRBV7-2
CDR3 length: 15
CDR3 DNA: TGTGCCAGCAGCCCATCCAGGGCAGTAGGGGAGACCCAGTACTTC
CDR3 protein: CASSPSRAVGETQYF

J gene: TRBJ2-3
D gene: TRBD1
clone size: .
V gene: TRBV30
CDR3 length: 14
CDR3 DNA: TGTGCCTGGGGAGGACAGGGAGGCACAGATACGCAGTATTTT
CDR3 protein: CAWGGQGGTDTQYF

J gene: TRBJ2-3
D gene: TRBD2
clone size: few
V gene: TRBV18
CDR3 length: 18
CDR3 DNA: TGTGCCAGCCGTACCAGAGGGACTAGCGGGGAGAGCACAGATACGCAGTATTTT
CDR3 protein: CASRTRGTSGESTDTQYF

J gene: TRBJ1-5
D gene: TRBD1
clone size: many
V gene: TRBV20-1
CDR3 length: 16
CDR3 DNA: TGCAGTGCCAGTCGACAGGGGACAAATAGCAATCAGCCCCAGCATTTT
CDR3 protein: CSASRQGTNSNQPQHF

J gene: TRBJ2-7
D gene: .
clone size: .
V gene: TRBV5-6
CDR3 length: 11
CDR3 DNA: TGTGCCAGCAGCTTGTGGGAGGAGCAGTACTTC
CDR3 protein: CASSLWEEQYF

J gene: TRBJ2-1
D gene: .
clone size: .
V gene: TRBV15
CDR3 length: 17
CDR3 DNA: TGTGCCACCAGCAGCCTACAGGGACCGATCTCCTACAATGAGCAGTTCTTC
CDR3 protein: CATSSLQGPISYNEQFF

J gene: TRBJ2-3
D gene: .
clone size: many
V gene: TRBV12-3/TRBV12-4
CDR3 length: 16
CDR3 DNA: TGTGCCAGCAGTTTAGATGCGGAGACTAGCACAGATACGCAGTATTTT
CDR3 protein: CASSLDAETSTDTQYF

J gene: TRBJ2-7
D gene: .
clone size: many
V gene: TRBV20-1
CDR3 length: 10
CDR3 DNA: TGCAGTGCGGGCCCCGGGGCGCAGTACTTC
CDR3 protein: CSAGPGAQYF

J gene: TRBJ1-4
D gene: .
clone size: many
V gene: TRBV29-1
CDR3 length: 12
CDR3 DNA: TGCAGCGTTGAAGAGCCAGGGGAAAAACTGTTTTTT
CDR3 protein: CSVEEPGEKLFF

J gene: TRBJ2-7
D gene: .
clone size: many
V gene: TRBV11-2
CDR3 length: 14
CDR3 DNA: TGTGCCAGCAGCTATAAAACAGGAAGCTACGAGCAGTACTTC
CDR3 protein: CASSYKTGSYEQYF

J gene: TRBJ1-4
D gene: .
clone size: .
V gene: TRBV20-1
CDR3 length: 14
CDR3 DNA: TGCAGTGCTAGCATGGGAGAGGGTAATGAAAAACTGTTTTTT
CDR3 protein: CSASMGEGNEKLFF

J gene: TRBJ1-1
D gene: .
clone size: few
V gene: TRBV14
CDR3 length: 13
CDR3 DNA: TGTGCCAGCAGCCGAATACAGGGCTCTGAAGCTTTCTTT
CDR3 protein: CASSRIQGSEAFF

J gene: TRBJ2-3
D gene: TRBD2
clone size: many
V gene: TRBV6-2/TRBV6-3
CDR3 length: 18
CDR3 DNA: TGTGCCAGCAGTTACGAACTAGCGGGTCCTTCCGGGACAGATACGCAGTATTTT
CDR3 protein: CASSYELAGPSGTDTQYF

J gene: TRBJ2-6
D gene: .
clone size: .
V gene: TRBV7-2
CDR3 length: 13
CDR3 DNA: TGTGCCAGCAGCCCCGCCGGGGCCAACGTCCGGACTTTC
CDR3 protein: CASSPAGANVRTF

J gene: TRBJ2-3
D gene: TRBD2
clone size: many
V gene: TRBV20-1
CDR3 length: 14
CDR3 DNA: TGCAGTGCTGCCCGCGGGGGGGTCTTAGATACGCAGTATTTT
CDR3 protein: CSAARGGVLDTQYF

J gene: TRBJ2-4
D gene: .
clone size: few
V gene: TRBV4-2
CDR3 length: 15
CDR3 DNA: TGTGCCAGCAGCCAAGGCGTAGGGCGGGAAAACATTCAGTACTTC
CDR3 protein: CASSQGVGRENIQYF

J gene: TRBJ2-3
D gene: TRBD2
clone size: many
V gene: TRBV2
CDR3 length: 14
CDR3 DNA: TGTGCCAGCAGTGAGGGGGGGATCACAGATACGCAGTATTTT
CDR3 protein: CASSEGGITDTQYF